Presented here are 25 T cell receptor beta chains from one specimen sequenced in a study of blood T cell repertoires in COVID-19. Method: immunoSEQ multiplex PCR; TCRdb's copy keeps in-frame clones and lacks some. Here the sample spans about 160,000 clones, about four fifths being singletons. The sample was PBMCs or T cells enriched from blood (not recorded which). All receptors derive from a woman in her sixties who had recovered from COVID-19.

The chain couples TRBV3-1 (or the pseudogene TRBV3-2) to TRBJ1-3; unclear D gene. The CDR3 extends over 15 amino acids. Trimming stripped 0 bases from V and 1 base from J, with 7 bases between. Germline V CDR1 and CDR2: LGHDT, YNNKEL (reference sequence). CDR3 sequence (DNA): TGTGCCAGCAGCCAAGATCCGGGTTCTGGAAACACCATATATTTT. Translating it yields CASSQDPGSGNTIYF.

J is TRBJ1-1 and V is TRBV19; a possible D gene is TRBD1 (5 bases). Trimming took off 4 bases at V and 0 bases at J, with 12 bases between the two ends. The CDR3 covers 15 residues. Germline CDR1 is LNHDA and CDR2 is SQIVND (reference sequence). CDR3: CASSTVRTMNTEAFF. The CDR3, as DNA: TGTGCCAGTAGTACGGTCCGGACAATGAACACTGAAGCTTTCTTT.

The V call is TRBV4-1, the J call TRBJ1-1, with D possibly being TRBD1 (5 bases). The CDR3 extends over 14 amino acids. CDR1 and CDR2 (germline): MGHRA, YSYEKL. The ends were cut back, 0 bases at V and 5 bases at J, with 10 bases in the middle. The CDR3 DNA reads TGCGCCAGCAGCCAAGATCTGCAGGGAACTGAAGCTTTCTTT. Encoded protein: CASSQDLQGTEAFF.

The chain combines TRBV19 with TRBJ2-1, with TRBD1 identical over 9 bases. The germline V gene encodes CDR1 LNHDA and CDR2 SQIVND (reference sequence). The CDR3 has 15 residues. V was pared by 8 bases and J by 0 bases, with 5 bases of the junction left unmatched. The CDR3 loop reads CASSDRGFSYNEQFF. In DNA form, the CDR3 reads TGTGCCAGTTCTGACAGGGGGTTCTCCTACAATGAGCAGTTCTTC.

In this sample, this clone turned up a few times. This chain connects TRBV11-2 to TRBJ2-2, with 11 bases lining up with TRBD2. From germline, CDR1 is SGHAT and CDR2 FQNNGV. Germline trimming cut 3 bases from V and 1 base from J; bases unmatched to any gene: 1. The CDR3 extends over 16 amino acids. The CDR3 sequence: CASSLLAGGNTGELFF. CDR3 in DNA: TGTGCCAGCAGCTTGCTAGCGGGGGGGAACACCGGGGAGCTGTTTTTT.

The CDR3, as DNA: TGTGCCAGCACGTCGGCCGGGTGGGATACGCAGTATTTT. Protein sequence: CASTSAGWDTQYF. This chain joins TRBV5-4 and TRBJ2-3; D not resolved. V lost 6 bases and J 6 bases, leaving 14 bases between the germline ends. Germline CDR1 reads SGHNT; CDR2 reads YYREEE (reference sequence). The CDR3 has 13 amino acids.

The chain employs TRBV27 and TRBJ1-1; D is perhaps TRBD1 (6 bases). Looked up from germline, CDR1 is MNHEY and CDR2 is SMNVEV (reference sequence). V dropped 10 bases and J dropped 4 bases, with 19 bases sitting between them. CDR3 length: 14 amino acids. Here the CDR3 DNA reads TGTGCCACCGCAGCGGGGGGGCGCGGCACTGAAGCTTTCTTT. Translation gives CATAAGGRGTEAFF.

The rearrangement links TRBV7-9 to TRBJ1-3; 10 bases line up with TRBD1. The junction had 8 bases not matched to a gene; V was cut back by 11 bases and J by 4 bases. This CDR3 comprises 14 residues. The germline V gene encodes CDR1 SEHNR and CDR2 FQNEAQ (reference sequence). CDR3 DNA: TGTGCCGTCCGGGACAGGGGCACGGGAAACACCATATATTTT. Its translation is CAVRDRGTGNTIYF.

This clone was seen more than once but under ten times. This sequence joins TRBV7-2 and TRBJ2-1, with a tentative D call TRBD1 (5 bases). The length of the CDR3 is 16 residues. CDR1 is SGHTA and CDR2 is FQGNSA in the germline V gene. Deletions cut 3 bases from V and 0 bases from J, with 12 bases between. The CDR3 nucleotides read TGTGCCAGCAGCTTCTACAGGTACGGCTCCTACAATGAGCAGTTCTTC. The encoded protein is CASSFYRYGSYNEQFF. Using reference TRBV7-2 and TRBJ2-1 for the parts outside the CDR3, the full variable domain is GAGVSQSPSNKVTEKGKDVELRCDPISGHTALYWYRQSLGQGLEFLIYFQGNSAPDKSGLPSDRFSAERTGGSVSTLTIQRTQQEDSAVYLCASSFYRYGSYNEQFFGPGTRLTVL.

CDR3 sequence: CASSPPGDREKLFF. The CDR3 region has the DNA TGTGCCAGCTCACCACCGGGGGACAGGGAAAAACTGTTTTTT. This chain uses TRBV18 with TRBJ1-4; 8 bases are shared with TRBD1. Germline trimming cut 0 bases from V and 8 bases from J; bases unmatched to any gene: 2. Germline assignment: CDR1 KGHSH and CDR2 LQKENI. CDR3 length: 14 amino acids.

As DNA, the CDR3 is TGTGCCAGCAGCTCCCCGGGACAGGGGACCGATGAGCAGTTCTTC. The encoded protein is CASSSPGQGTDEQFF. The genes are TRBV7-2 and TRBJ2-1, with 10 bases identical to TRBD1. Germline V gene lookup returns CDR1 SGHTA and CDR2 FQGNSA. Trimming removed 4 bases from V and 8 bases from J; junction bases left unmatched: 8. The CDR3 length is 15 residues. Using reference TRBV7-2 and TRBJ2-1 for the parts outside the CDR3, the full variable domain is GAGVSQSPSNKVTEKGKDVELRCDPISGHTALYWYRQSLGQGLEFLIYFQGNSAPDKSGLPSDRFSAERTGGSVSTLTIQRTQQEDSAVYLCASSSPGQGTDEQFFGPGTRLTVL.

The chain is built from TRBV7-2 and TRBJ1-3; D remains ambiguous. The CDR3 is 14 amino acids. CDR1 is SGHTA, CDR2 FQGNSA, per germline. V dropped 1 base and J dropped 4 bases, with 8 bases sitting between them. The DNA of the CDR3 is TGTGCCAGCAGCTTAGTACAGCTGGGAAACACCATATATTTT. Its translation is CASSLVQLGNTIYF. The variable domain in full, with the rest retrieved from reference TRBV7-2 and TRBJ1-3, is GAGVSQSPSNKVTEKGKDVELRCDPISGHTALYWYRQSLGQGLEFLIYFQGNSAPDKSGLPSDRFSAERTGGSVSTLTIQRTQQEDSAVYLCASSLVQLGNTIYFGEGSWLTVV.

The rearrangement links TRBV5-4 to TRBJ2-1; 9 bases fit TRBD1. CDR3 size: 14 residues. The V gene's germline CDR1 is SGHNT and CDR2 YYREEE (reference sequence). V lost 3 bases to trimming and J lost 7 bases; unmatched junction nucleotides: 5. The CDR3 loop is CASSSDRGGNEQFF. In DNA, the CDR3 is TGTGCCAGCAGCTCGGACAGGGGAGGGAATGAGCAGTTCTTC.

This clone was seen ten or more times. The V and J genes are TRBV2 and TRBJ1-2; D might be TRBD1 (5 bases). The V and J ends lost 6 bases and 4 bases respectively, with 18 bases between them. CDR1 SNHLY and CDR2 FYNNEI come from the germline V gene. The CDR3 runs to 15 residues. The CDR3 is CASRAGIMGLYGYTF. The CDR3 nucleotides read TGTGCCAGCAGGGCAGGGATCATGGGCCTCTATGGCTACACCTTC.

The V call is TRBV9, the J call TRBJ1-1, with a weak D call TRBD1 (6 bases). Trimming removed 3 bases at V and 0 bases at J, with 12 bases between. The V gene's germline CDR1 is SGDLS and CDR2 YYNGEE. The CDR3 contains 15 residues. The DNA of the CDR3 is TGTGCCAGCAGCGCTCAGGGGAGCATGAACACTGAAGCTTTCTTT. It codes for CASSAQGSMNTEAFF.

The chain has TRBV2 and TRBJ2-3; possible D gene TRBD1, 6 bases. This CDR3 contains 15 residues. The germline CDR1 and CDR2 sequences are SNHLY and FYNNEI. V was clipped by 4 bases and J by 2 bases, with 13 bases between them. The CDR3: CASSVQQGDTDTQYF. The CDR3 bases are TGTGCCAGCAGTGTGCAACAGGGCGACACAGATACGCAGTATTTT.

The CDR3: CASSPTGQSLAFF. Written as DNA, the CDR3 is TGTGCCAGCAGTCCAACAGGACAGTCGTTGGCTTTCTTT. The V call is TRBV2, the J call TRBJ1-1; TRBD1 might be the D (6 bases). V was shortened by 5 bases and J by 11 bases, with 18 bases between the two germline ends. The CDR3 sequence is 13 residues long. Germline values: CDR1 SNHLY, CDR2 FYNNEI.

This rearrangement joins TRBV29-1 to TRBJ1-1; 7 bases match TRBD1. The V gene end was trimmed by 6 bases and the J gene end by 1 base; junction bases not matched to a gene: 8. CDR1 is SQVTM and CDR2 is ANQGSEA in the germline V gene. This CDR3 spans 14 amino acids. As DNA, the CDR3 is TGCAGCGTCCTGGACAGGACCTCGAACACTGAAGCTTTCTTT. Protein: CSVLDRTSNTEAFF.

The chain joins TRBV14 to TRBJ1-2; D perhaps matches TRBD1 (6 bases). Germline V lookup: CDR1 SGHDN, CDR2 FVKESK. The CDR3 runs 14 residues. The germline V and J ends were trimmed by 5 bases and 6 bases, with 16 bases remaining between them. CDR3 amino acids: CASSDTGYGNGYTF. The CDR3 DNA reads TGTGCCAGCAGCGATACAGGGTATGGAAATGGCTACACCTTC.

The chain employs TRBV7-9 and TRBJ2-6; no clear D. The CDR3 sequence is 16 residues long. Trimming pared 2 bases from V and 0 bases from J, leaving 8 bases between. CDR1 SEHNR and CDR2 FQNEAQ come from the germline V gene (reference sequence). The CDR3, as DNA: TGTGCCAGCAGCTTACCTTACTACTCTGGGGCCAACGTCCTGACTTTC. Protein product: CASSLPYYSGANVLTF.

The CDR3 reads CASMGQGDQPQHF. The CDR3 coding sequence is TGTGCCAGCATGGGACAGGGAGATCAGCCCCAGCATTTT. This chain connects TRBV2 to TRBJ1-5; 9 nucleotides match TRBD1. Trimming cost V 7 bases and J 5 bases; bases outside gene matches: 3. The length of the CDR3 is 13 residues. CDR1 is SNHLY and CDR2 is FYNNEI in the germline V gene.

V is TRBV28 and J is TRBJ1-5, with no clear D. This CDR3 region has 14 residues. Between the trimmed V and J ends, which lost 5 bases and 4 bases, there was a span of 12 bases. Germline values: CDR1 MDHEN, CDR2 SYDVKM. CDR3 nucleotide sequence: TGTGCCAGCAGTAGCCGGTACCCTAATCAGCCCCAGCATTTT. Translating it yields CASSSRYPNQPQHF.

The chain couples TRBV24-1 to TRBJ2-2; tentative D call: TRBD1 (6 bases). CDR3 length: 14 amino acids. From germline, CDR1 is KGHDR and CDR2 SFDVKD. Trimming took off 4 bases at V and 4 bases at J, with 9 bases between the two ends. In DNA form, the CDR3 reads TGTGCCACCAGTGAGGGGGCGCCCACCGGGGAGCTGTTTTTT. Amino acid sequence: CATSEGAPTGELFF.

The chain carries TRBV19 and TRBJ2-7; 8 nucleotides match TRBD1. V lost 4 bases, J lost 3 bases, and 2 bases stayed unmatched. CDR3 length: 13 amino acids. Germline V gives CDR1 LNHDA, CDR2 SQIVND (reference sequence). CDR3 sequence (DNA): TGTGCCAGTAGTACGGGACAGGACTACGAGCAGTACTTC. Amino acids: CASSTGQDYEQYF. The full variable domain, completed using reference TRBV19 and TRBJ2-7, is DGGITQSPKYLFRKEGQNVTLSCEQNLNHDAMYWYRQDPGQGLRLIYYSQIVNDFQKGDIAEGYSVSREKKESFPLTVTSAQKNPTAFYLCASSTGQDYEQYFGPGTRLTVT.

For the CDR3, the DNA is TGTGCCAGCAGCCCTGACGTAGCGGGGGGGCAAAATGAGCAGTTCTTC. This encodes CASSPDVAGGQNEQFF. This rearrangement joins TRBV11-2 to TRBJ2-1, with TRBD2 matching 11 bases. The CDR3 consists of 16 residues. Germline V gene lookup returns CDR1 SGHAT and CDR2 FQNNGV. V lost 5 bases, J lost 7 bases, and 10 bases stayed unmatched.